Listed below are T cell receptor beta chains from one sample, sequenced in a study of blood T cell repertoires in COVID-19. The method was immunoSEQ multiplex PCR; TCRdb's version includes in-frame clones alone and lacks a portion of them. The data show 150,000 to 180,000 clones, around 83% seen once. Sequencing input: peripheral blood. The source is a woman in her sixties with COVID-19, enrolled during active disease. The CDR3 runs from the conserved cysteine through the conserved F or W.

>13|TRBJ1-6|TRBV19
CASNWTVNSPLHF
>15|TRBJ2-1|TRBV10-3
CAISERTGWRNEQFF
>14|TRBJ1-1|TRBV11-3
CASSPGRQNTEAFF
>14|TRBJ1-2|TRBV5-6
CASSRRGGNYGYTF
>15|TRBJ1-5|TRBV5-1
CASSLTGGFNQPQHF
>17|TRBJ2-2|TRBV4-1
CASSQNGGRGKSGELFF
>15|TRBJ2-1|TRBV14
CASSPRYHGGDEQFF
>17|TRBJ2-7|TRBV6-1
CASSEAVVVAGTYEQYF
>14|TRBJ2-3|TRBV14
CASSHKAHTDTQYF
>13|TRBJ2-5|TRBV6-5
CASTTVGGETQYF
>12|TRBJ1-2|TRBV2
CASSGEVGGYTF
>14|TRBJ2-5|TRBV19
CASSIGGGAETQYF
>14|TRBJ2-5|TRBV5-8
CASSFGRGRETQYF
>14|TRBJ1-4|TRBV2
CASSEHRVGEKLFF
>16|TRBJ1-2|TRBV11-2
CASSAFQGATNYGYTF
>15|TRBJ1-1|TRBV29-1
CSVVVPRGIGTEAFF